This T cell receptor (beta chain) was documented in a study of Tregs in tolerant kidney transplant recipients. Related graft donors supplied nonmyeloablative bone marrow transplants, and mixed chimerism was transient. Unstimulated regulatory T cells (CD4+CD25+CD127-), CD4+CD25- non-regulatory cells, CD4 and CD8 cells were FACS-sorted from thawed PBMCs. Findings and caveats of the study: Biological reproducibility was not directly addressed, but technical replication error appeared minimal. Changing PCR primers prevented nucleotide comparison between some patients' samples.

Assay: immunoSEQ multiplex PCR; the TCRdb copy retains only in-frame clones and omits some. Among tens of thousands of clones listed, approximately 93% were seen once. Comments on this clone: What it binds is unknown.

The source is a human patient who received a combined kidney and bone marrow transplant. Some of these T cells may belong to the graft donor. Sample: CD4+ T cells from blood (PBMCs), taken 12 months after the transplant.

This chain's CDR3 is CASSIGQGGEGTQYF. The DNA for the CDR3 is TGTGCCAGCAGCATAGGACAGGGAGGAGAAGGGACCCAGTACTTC. The chain links TRBV7-2 to TRBJ2-5; TRBD1 matches 8 bases. The J segment lost 7 bases and the V segment lost 5 bases, leaving 12 bases of the junction unmatched. Germline loops: CDR1 SGHTA, CDR2 FQGNSA. The CDR3 extends over 15 amino acids. The variable domain in full, with the rest retrieved from reference TRBV7-2 and TRBJ2-5, is GAGVSQSPSNKVTEKGKDVELRCDPISGHTALYWYRQSLGQGLEFLIYFQGNSAPDKSGLPSDRFSAERTGGSVSTLTIQRTQQEDSAVYLCASSIGQGGEGTQYFGPGTRLLVL.